This T cell receptor beta chain was found in a study of identical twins. Regarding the study as a whole: Cord blood beta clonotypes that were abundant carried fewer insertions, and memory repertoires showed no such trend. Rather than following the same donors, the conclusions depended on cross-sectional statistical analysis.

Germline V gene data show CDR1 as MGHRA and CDR2 as YSYEKL. CDR3 length equals 15 residues. V was pared by 2 bases and J by 0 bases, with 2 bases of the junction left unmatched. Comment on this clonotype: What it binds is unknown.

No donor was unhealthy or non-Caucasian. TCRdb re-called the 5' RACE reads with MiXCR, one entry per CDR3 protein. Of around 250,000 distinct CDR3 sequences in the sample, about 7% were seen once. These same data were also listed under a study on yellow fever vaccine responses in identical twins.

Sequenced sample: memory (CD45RO+) T cells sorted from blood. The TCR originated in a woman between 18 and 30 years old in good health. The gene calls are TRBV4-1 and TRBJ2-3; TRBD2 agrees at 7 bases. The DNA for the CDR3 is TGCGCCAGCAGCCAAACAGCGGGGAGCACAGATACGCAGTATTTT. This encodes CASSQTAGSTDTQYF.